Described below is a single TCR beta chain sequence and its context. Germline CDR1 reads LNHDA; CDR2 reads SQIVND (reference sequence). Trimming removed 5 bases from V and 1 base from J; junction bases left unmatched: 5. There are 15 residues in the CDR3. Described time point: peripheral blood 6 weeks after treatment start. Synthetic TCR analog templates were added to each PCR reaction. Method: immunoSEQ multiplex PCR; TCRdb's copy keeps in-frame clones and lacks some. The repertoire holds approximately 93,000 clones, with around four fifths as singletons. These data belong to a study of PD-L1 blockade in urothelial cancer. Study-level information: Patients took up atezolizumab in about 2014 at 1,200 mg intravenously every 3 weeks. Men with urothelial cancer arising in the bladder made up most of the 29 patients.

This TCR derives from a man aged 70-80 years with urothelial cancer. The rearrangement joins TRBV19 to TRBJ2-3; 8 nucleotides agree with TRBD2. The input for sequencing was PBMCs, taken around atezolizumab (anti-PD-L1) treatment. Written as DNA, the CDR3 is TGTGCCAGTAGTCCCCCGGGAGGGCGCACAGATACGCAGTATTTT. The encoded protein is CASSPPGGRTDTQYF.